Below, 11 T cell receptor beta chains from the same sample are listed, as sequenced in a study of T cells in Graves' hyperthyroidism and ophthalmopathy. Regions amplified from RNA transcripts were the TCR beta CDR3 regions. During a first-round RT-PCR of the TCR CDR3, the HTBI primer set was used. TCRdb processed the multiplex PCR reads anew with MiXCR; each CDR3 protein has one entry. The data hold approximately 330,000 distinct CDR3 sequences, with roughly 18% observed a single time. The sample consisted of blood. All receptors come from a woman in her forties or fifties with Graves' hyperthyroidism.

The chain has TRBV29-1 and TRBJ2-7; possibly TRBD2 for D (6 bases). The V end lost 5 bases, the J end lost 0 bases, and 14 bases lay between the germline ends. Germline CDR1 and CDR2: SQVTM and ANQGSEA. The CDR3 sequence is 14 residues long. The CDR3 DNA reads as TGCAGCGTTACAGATAGCGGCACCTCCTACGAGCAGTACTTC. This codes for CSVTDSGTSYEQYF.

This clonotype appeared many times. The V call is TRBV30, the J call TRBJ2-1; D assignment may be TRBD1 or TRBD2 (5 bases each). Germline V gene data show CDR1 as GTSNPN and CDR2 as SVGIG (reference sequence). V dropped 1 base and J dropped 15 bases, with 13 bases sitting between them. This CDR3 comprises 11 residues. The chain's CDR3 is CAWSARGKRFF. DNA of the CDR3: TGTGCCTGGAGTGCTCGGGGCAAGAGGTTCTTC.

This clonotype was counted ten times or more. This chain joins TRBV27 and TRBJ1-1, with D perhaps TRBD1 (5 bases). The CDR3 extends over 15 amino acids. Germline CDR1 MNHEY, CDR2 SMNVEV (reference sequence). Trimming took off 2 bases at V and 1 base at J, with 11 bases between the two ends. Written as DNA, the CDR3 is TGTGCCAGCAGTTTAAAAGGGGTCCCGAACACTGAAGCTTTCTTT. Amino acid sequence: CASSLKGVPNTEAFF.

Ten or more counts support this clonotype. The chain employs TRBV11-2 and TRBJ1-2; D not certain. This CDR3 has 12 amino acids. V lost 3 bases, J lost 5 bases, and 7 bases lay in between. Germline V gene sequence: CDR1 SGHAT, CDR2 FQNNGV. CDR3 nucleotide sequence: TGTGCCAGCAGCTTCGGCCCTTATGGCTACACCTTC. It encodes CASSFGPYGYTF.

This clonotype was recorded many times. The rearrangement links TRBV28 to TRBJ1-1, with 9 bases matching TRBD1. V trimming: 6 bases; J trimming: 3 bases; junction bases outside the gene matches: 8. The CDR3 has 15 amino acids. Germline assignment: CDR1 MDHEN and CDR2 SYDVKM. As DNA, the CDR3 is TGTGCCAGCAGGCGCACAGGGGGCGTGTACACTGAAGCTTTCTTT. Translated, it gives CASRRTGGVYTEAFF.

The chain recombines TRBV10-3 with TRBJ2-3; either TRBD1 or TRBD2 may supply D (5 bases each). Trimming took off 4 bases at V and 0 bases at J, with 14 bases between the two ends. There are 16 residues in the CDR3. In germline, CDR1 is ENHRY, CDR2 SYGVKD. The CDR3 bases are TGTGCCATCAGTGTGGGACGGGCGACTAGCACAGATACGCAGTATTTT. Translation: CAISVGRATSTDTQYF.

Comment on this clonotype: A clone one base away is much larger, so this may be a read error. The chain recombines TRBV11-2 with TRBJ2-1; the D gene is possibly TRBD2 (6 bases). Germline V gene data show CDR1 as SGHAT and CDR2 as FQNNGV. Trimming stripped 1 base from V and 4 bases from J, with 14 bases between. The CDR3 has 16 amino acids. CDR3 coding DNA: TGTGCCAGCAGCTTAGCCCTGATTAGCGGATACAATGAGCAGTTCTTC. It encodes CASSLALISGYNEQFF.

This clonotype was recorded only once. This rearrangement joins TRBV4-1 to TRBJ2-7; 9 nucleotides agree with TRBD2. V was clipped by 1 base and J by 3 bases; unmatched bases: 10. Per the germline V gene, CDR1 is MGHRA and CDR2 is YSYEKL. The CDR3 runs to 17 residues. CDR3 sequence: CASSQAAQRGEFYEQYV. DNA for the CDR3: TGCGCCAGCAGCCAAGCGGCTCAGCGGGGGGAGTTCTACGAGCAGTACGTC.

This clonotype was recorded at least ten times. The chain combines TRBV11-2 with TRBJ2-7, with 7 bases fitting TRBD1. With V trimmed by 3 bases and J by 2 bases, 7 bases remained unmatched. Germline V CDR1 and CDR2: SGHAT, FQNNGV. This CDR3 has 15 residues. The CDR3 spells CASSFNRGSTYEQYF. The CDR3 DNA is TGTGCCAGCAGCTTCAACAGGGGTTCTACCTACGAGCAGTACTTC. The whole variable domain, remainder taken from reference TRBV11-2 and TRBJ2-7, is EAGVAQSPRYKIIEKRQSVAFWCNPISGHATLYWYQQILGQGPKLLIQFQNNGVVDDSQLPKDRFSAERLKGVDSTLKIQPAKLEDSAVYLCASSFNRGSTYEQYFGPGTRLTVT.

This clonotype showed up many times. The CDR3 spells CASSSIGTSGRRGHEQYF. The CDR3 nucleotides are TGTGCCAGCAGCTCAATTGGGACTAGCGGGAGAAGAGGCCACGAGCAGTACTTC. The chain employs TRBV11-2 and TRBJ2-7; 14 positions agree with TRBD2. V lost 4 bases, J lost 5 bases, and 13 bases stayed unmatched. Germline V lookup: CDR1 SGHAT, CDR2 FQNNGV. CDR3 length: 18 residues.

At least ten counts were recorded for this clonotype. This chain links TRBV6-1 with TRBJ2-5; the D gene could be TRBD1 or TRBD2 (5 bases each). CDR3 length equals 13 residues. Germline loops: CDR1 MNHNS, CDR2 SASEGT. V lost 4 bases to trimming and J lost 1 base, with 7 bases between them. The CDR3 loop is CASSGGFQETQYF. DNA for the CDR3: TGTGCCAGCAGTGGGGGGTTCCAAGAGACCCAGTACTTC.